This entry features one T cell receptor (beta chain) sequence. Its matching antigen is unknown. V lost 6 bases, J lost 2 bases, and 10 bases lay in between. Germline assignment: CDR1 LNHDA and CDR2 SQIVND (reference sequence). The CDR3 has 13 residues. The sample originates from a study of cytomegalovirus exposure and HLA in healthy donors. Study-level points and caveats: An ancestry cluster, one associated with Asian ancestry, reportedly showed fewer N-insertions than the approximately 660-donor mean in a later analysis. TCR beta sequences reportedly predicted most subjects' HLA-A and HLA-B alleles accurately. There were some V segments, including TRBV6-2 and TRBV6-3, excluded as indistinguishable. In a later analysis, TCR beta V- and J-gene trimming was associated with a missense DCLRE1C variant.

In the PCR, 60 Vbeta and 13 Jbeta primers were used. Repertoires were generated with immunoSEQ multiplex PCR, while TCRdb's copy carries only in-frame clones and drops some. The data hold approximately 180,000 clones, with about 88% observed a single time. The chain joins TRBV19 to TRBJ2-5; the D gene is possibly TRBD2 (5 bases). The TCR sequence derives from a woman aged 18-29 years in good health and CMV-seronegative. The sample was PBMCs. The CDR3 bases are TGTGCCAGTAGCGGCGGCGGGCAAGAGACCCAGTACTTC. Residues: CASSGGGQETQYF.